These T cell receptor beta chains were read from a single sample in a study of lymphopenia after photon versus proton radiotherapy. Sequencing was performed with immunoSEQ multiplex PCR; in TCRdb, only in-frame clones are kept and a portion is missing. The sample consists of 40,000 or so clones, around nine tenths of them appearing once. The source material was peripheral blood, sampled from a patient treated with photon-based radiotherapy. The receptors stem from a man between 60 and 75 years old with cholangiocarcinoma. The CDR3 runs from the conserved cysteine through the conserved F or W. Each record gives: V gene, J gene, D gene, clone size, CDR3 DNA, CDR3 protein. The D gene is left open where the match is weak. Clone sizes are given selectively: once, few, many, or a class where the clone is expanded.

V: TRBV10-1; J: TRBJ2-1; D: .; size: .; DNA: TGCGCCAGCAGTGAGGATAGTTACCGGGACGGTAAATTCAATGAGCAGTTCTTC; CDR3: CASSEDSYRDGKFNEQFF
V: TRBV15; J: TRBJ2-1; D: .; size: few; DNA: TGTGCCACCAGCAGAGATGGGGTTGGTGAGCAGTTCTTC; CDR3: CATSRDGVGEQFF
V: TRBV19; J: TRBJ1-2; D: .; size: .; DNA: TGTGCCAGTAGTACAGACAGGAGAAACCGAGAAAATAACTATGGCTACACCTTC; CDR3: CASSTDRRNRENNYGYTF
V: TRBV5-4; J: TRBJ1-1; D: .; size: .; DNA: TGTGCCAGCAGCTTACCAACAGGGAGAGCTGAAGCTTTCTTT; CDR3: CASSLPTGRAEAFF
V: TRBV11-3; J: TRBJ2-7; D: .; size: .; DNA: TGTGCCAGCAGCTTAAATGTTTGGGGTTTTTTGCCCAGGCAGCCCTACGAGCAGTACTTC; CDR3: CASSLNVWGFLPRQPYEQYF
V: TRBV5-1; J: TRBJ1-2; D: TRBD1; size: few; DNA: TGCGCCAGCAGCCCCCCTGGGGGACAGGGCCTATTCGATGGCTACACCTTC; CDR3: CASSPPGGQGLFDGYTF
V: TRBV5-1; J: TRBJ2-1; D: TRBD2; size: .; DNA: TGCGCCAGCAGGGGGGTCCTTCCCGGGACTAGCGGAAAAGTCAGCTCCTACAATGAGCAGTTCTTC; CDR3: CASRGVLPGTSGKVSSYNEQFF
V: TRBV19; J: TRBJ2-5; D: TRBD2; size: few; DNA: TGTGCCAGTAGTATACGAGGACTAGCGGGAGGGCCCCCGGAGACCCAGTACTTC; CDR3: CASSIRGLAGGPPETQYF
V: TRBV7-2; J: TRBJ1-3; D: TRBD1; size: .; DNA: TGTGCCAGCAGCTTAGTGGGGCGACAGGGTCGGGGAAACACCATATATTTT; CDR3: CASSLVGRQGRGNTIYF
V: TRBV14; J: TRBJ2-1; D: TRBD2; size: .; DNA: TGTGCCAGCGGGCCAGTAGCGGGAGGATACACTGAGCAGTTCTTC; CDR3: CASGPVAGGYTEQFF
V: TRBV7-6; J: TRBJ1-1; D: .; size: .; DNA: TGTGCCAGCAGCTTAGATGGGAAAGAAGCTTTCTTT; CDR3: CASSLDGKEAFF
V: TRBV6-5; J: TRBJ2-7; D: .; size: .; DNA: TGTGCCATCAGTGAGTCGAGACACACCTACGAGCAGTACTTC; CDR3: CAISESRHTYEQYF
V: TRBV5-6; J: TRBJ1-5; D: .; size: .; DNA: TGTGCCAGCAGCTTGGGGCAGGGTTCTCAGCCCCAGCATTTT; CDR3: CASSLGQGSQPQHF
V: TRBV18; J: TRBJ2-7; D: .; size: .; DNA: TGTGCCAGCTCACCAGCGACAACCTTCTACGAGCAGTACTTC; CDR3: CASSPATTFYEQYF
V: TRBV11-1; J: TRBJ2-1; D: .; size: .; DNA: TGTGCCAGCAGCTTAGAAGGGACCGACTACAATGAGCAGTTCTTC; CDR3: CASSLEGTDYNEQFF
V: TRBV28; J: TRBJ1-4; D: .; size: .; DNA: TGTGCCAGCAGTTGGGGGAGGGAAGAAAAACTGTTTTTT; CDR3: CASSWGREEKLFF
V: TRBV28; J: TRBJ2-7; D: .; size: .; DNA: TGTGCCAGCAGTTTTTCCGGTTCCTACGAGCAGTACTTC; CDR3: CASSFSGSYEQYF